The 3 T cell receptor beta chains below all came from one sample that was sequenced in a study of T cells in Graves' hyperthyroidism and ophthalmopathy. RNA transcripts gave rise to amplified TCR beta CDR3 regions. The HTBI primer set was used in a first-round RT-PCR of the TCR CDR3. TCRdb re-analysed the multiplex PCR reads in MiXCR, keeping a single row per CDR3 protein. The repertoire includes 370,000 or so distinct CDR3 sequences, 20% to 30% of them detected once, and roughly 80% sits in the top ten. The sequenced material came from blood. These receptors all come from a man aged 50 or older with Graves' hyperthyroidism.

For this clonotype: This likely comes from a read error, as the CDR3 has no conserved phenylalanine or tryptophan at its end. V gene TRBV30 combines with J gene TRBJ2-7; unclear D gene. The V gene's germline CDR1 is GTSNPN and CDR2 SVGIG (reference sequence). V was trimmed by 1 base and J by 2 bases, leaving 6 bases between them. This CDR3 contains 12 residues. In DNA, the CDR3 is TGTGCCTGGAGTGAGAATACCTACGAGCAGTACTCC. This encodes CAWSENTYEQYS.

This clonotype was counted at least ten times. This chain links TRBV25-1 with TRBJ2-5; the match to TRBD2 covers 8 bases. The CDR3 is 16 residues long. Trimming took 2 bases from V and 2 from J; bases not matched to a gene: 7. CDR1 is MGHDK, CDR2 SYGVNS, per germline. For the CDR3, the DNA is TGTGCCAGCAGTGAACGCCACCCTAGCGGGCAAGAGACCCAGTACTTC. Translated, it gives CASSERHPSGQETQYF.

This clonotype has a single count. With a much larger clone just one base away, this may be a read error. The chain combines TRBV7-8 with TRBJ2-1; D may be TRBD1 (6 bases). The tail of the sequence fits TRBJ2-7 better, so the J call may be wrong. Germline CDR1 SGHVS, CDR2 FQNEAQ. The CDR3 is 15 residues long. CDR3 residues: CASSLAGPRDNEQYF. CDR3 bases: TGTGCCAGCAGCTTAGCGGGGCCACGGGACAATGAGCAGTACTTC.